This T cell receptor (beta chain) was observed in a study of shared clonotypes between healthy human individuals. Sequencing was performed with immunoSEQ multiplex PCR; in TCRdb, only in-frame clones are kept and a portion is missing. Of under 600,000 clones listed, just over 75% are singletons. Between the trimmed V and J ends, which lost 1 base and 2 bases, there was a span of 7 bases. The CDR3 is 14 amino acids. Per the germline V gene, CDR1 is LNHNV and CDR2 is YYDKDF (reference sequence). Concerning this clone itself: Distinct nucleotide sequences in the sample also encode this CDR3.

The rearrangement uses TRBV15 and TRBJ2-3; D remains ambiguous. The clonotype comes from a woman aged 40 to 50 in good health. Some clones in this sample may be carry-over from other donors' samples. Sequencing used PBMCs. The CDR3 region has the DNA TGTGCCACCAGCAGAGGGACGGACACAGATACGCAGTATTTT. Translating it yields CATSRGTDTDTQYF.